Listed here is a single T cell receptor beta chain. This clone was observed a single time. Its cognate antigen has yet to be identified. There are no base qualities to consult, and no much larger clone falls within one base. Using the deep immunoSEQ assay, TCR CDR3 regions were amplified from genomic DNA by multiplex PCR. Extracted genomic DNA from each cell subset was spread evenly across all wells of several immunoSEQ 96-well plates, with each plate serving as a replicate. For sorted subsets, about 210 ng of genomic DNA, equivalent to 25,000 to 30,000 T cell genomes, went into each replicate PCR. Purified libraries were quantified with a Qubit 3.0 fluorometer, sized on a Bioanalyzer 2100, and re-quantified with the KAPA Library Quantification kit. Every immunoSEQ 96-well plate was sequenced on a separate single-read 150-cycle Illumina NextSeq 550 flow cell. The paper's data handling went like this. Because the immunoSEQ output included only junctional sequences and no quality scores, the filtering could not be the same as the filtering used for full-length reads. Sequences were annotated with PyIR, a Python wrapper for IgBLAST v1.9, and V/J genes and CDR3 were assigned using IMGT germline references. Reads were removed for weak V/J assignments (E-value above 1e-6), missing CDR3, stop codons, out-of-frame junctions, or ambiguous translated residues. V3J clonotypes were defined as sequences sharing an identical inferred V gene, J gene, and CDR3 amino acid sequence. To compute the percentage overlap between repertoires, the number of shared unique clonotypes was divided by the size of the smaller repertoire. Three approaches were used to assess repertoire richness: RTK rarefaction, the Chao1 estimator, and Recon v2.1 estimates of unobserved clonotypes. For all TCRbeta clonotypes obtained by the gDNA method from a few donors, generation probabilities were computed with OLGA. The immuneACCESS repertoire file appears here via TCRdb, limited to in-frame rearrangements. These files lack a portion of the clones; in checked studies, under half of the deficit traces to unresolved V genes, and the cause of the others is not known. For V, J and clone size, that table is used; D and trimming come from the DNA. This sample comprises roughly 700,000 clones, around two thirds of them detected only once. Clones ranked in the top ten supply about 1.8% of the sample.

Healthy HIV-negative adults with no recently reported acute infections or vaccinations were included as donors. All donors were Caucasian adults living in Nashville, Tennessee, USA. Magnetic negative selection was used to enrich CD4+ T cells, after which naive cells were positively selected on CD45RA and the negative fraction became the memory subset. Blood was collected by leukapheresis, and PBMCs were isolated by Ficoll-Histopaque density gradient centrifugation and then cryopreserved in liquid nitrogen vapor phase. Analytical flow cytometry was used to check the purity and quantity of every magnetically sorted T cell population. Each sorted fraction had its genomic DNA isolated and then quantified by UV absorbance on a Nanodrop 2000c. The data belong to a study of shared clonotypes between healthy human individuals (dated by TCRdb to the early 2020s). Broadly, across the study: The cohort comprised a couple of women and a few men aged 18 to 49 years. For each donor, CD4 naive and CD4 memory were each run on three plates, CD8 naive on two plates, and CD8 memory on one plate. Different laboratories and diverse techniques were used to prepare libraries and sequence TCR repertoires, to increase sequencing depth and limit assay-specific biases. Each donor's leukapheresis produced roughly between about 0.85 and 10 billion PBMCs. The study deeply sequenced blood TCR repertoires of several healthy adults to estimate repertoire size and the extent of clonotype sharing between individuals.

Trimming takes 3 bases from V and 3 bases from J, and the germline ends sit 12 bases apart. CDR1 and CDR2, per the germline V gene, are SGHRS and YFSETQ. Its CDR3 holds 15 amino acids, cysteine through phenylalanine. CDR3 DNA only is kept here, 45 bases in frame from base 1. Paper-wide results and their limitations: Sampling was restricted to blood, and TCR repertoires in tissues likely differ from the TCR repertoires found in blood. Incomplete sequencing was indicated by rarefaction of sorted-subset datasets, despite the large sequencing depth. About 5% of naive CD4, 3.5% of naive CD8, about 2.1% of memory CD4, and 0.4% of memory CD8 clonotypes were shared across a few donors. The small number of donors limited the genetic and exposure-history diversity represented. Compared with non-shared clonotypes, the clonotypes found in all four sorted-subset donors had higher generation probabilities. Larger estimated clonotype richness was generally found for naive subsets than for memory subsets. Pairwise subsampling led to the expectation that sequencing depth would affect the degree of clonotype sharing among donors.

This receptor chain uses TRBV5-1 and TRBJ1-4, with no confident D gene call. Specimen: memory CD4+ T cells sorted from blood. The sample's cell subset or site, from its label and the paper: CD45RA-negative fraction. This receptor was taken from a woman aged 30 to 39 in good health. CDR3 reads: CASSSDVPPNEKLFF. At the DNA level, the sequence is TGCGCCAGCAGCTCGGACGTCCCTCCTAATGAAAAACTGTTTTTT.